This T cell receptor (beta chain) originates from a study of T cells in localized non-small cell lung cancer. General study findings and limits: Across samples, adjacent lung featured a median roughly 62 of the top 100 tumor clones. It remains possible that heterogeneity exists, since only one tumor region was sequenced.

Libraries were prepared by immunoSEQ multiplex PCR; TCRdb keeps only in-frame clonotypes and omits some of them. Found here are approximately 70,000 clones, about 90% of them singletons; the top ten hold roughly 22%. Germline V gene sequence: CDR1 SGHTA, CDR2 FQGNSA. V dropped 5 bases and J dropped 0 bases, with 9 bases sitting between them. The CDR3 is made up of 14 amino acids. Turning to this clone: Its antigen is as yet unknown.

Sequences were derived from peripheral blood, sampled before any cancer treatment. The chain employs TRBV7-2 and TRBJ2-3; D may be TRBD1 (6 bases). This sequence was found in a male donor at least 60 years old with stage III squamous cell lung carcinoma. The DNA of the CDR3 is TGTGCCAGCAGCCCACAGGGTAGCACAGATACGCAGTATTTT. Encoded protein: CASSPQGSTDTQYF.